One TCR beta chain is described in this entry. Its cognate antigen has yet to be identified. Base qualities were left out, and no much larger clone turns up one base away. Whole blood was collected in K2EDTA tubes by collaborating institutions according to the institutions' own protocols. For TCRbeta analysis, collaborator samples were shipped as frozen whole blood, as isolated PBMCs, or as DNA extracted from either sample type. The germline V end is reduced by 5 bases and the J end by 8 bases; junction bases left unmatched: 3. The CDR3 has 14 amino acids, counting the end cysteine and phenylalanine. The read is trimmed to its CDR3 DNA, 42 bases read in frame from base 1. The germline V gene (reference sequence) gives CDR1 as SEHNR and CDR2 as FQNEAQ. The source of the sample is a study of blood T cell repertoires in COVID-19 (dated by TCRdb to about 2020). Some background on the complete study: Samples from collaborators originated in the United States, Italy and Spain and spanned both the acute and convalescent phases of COVID-19. The repertoires were released in a freely available public database intended as a resource for research on the immune response to SARS-CoV-2. The samples were drawn from two sources: the first 160 participants of the ongoing ImmuneRACE study, and 1,000 to 1,500 subjects contributed by 6 global collaborators. The material from the prospective study consisted of cDNA or gDNA derived from T cells, B-cell-depleted T cells, or PBMCs. Subjects who had been exposed to COVID-19, were actively infected with it, or had recovered from it provided the deeply sampled blood TCRbeta repertoires that made up the dataset. Sample metadata almost always included a de-identified subject ID, COVID-19 status, age in years and sex. Where HLA class I and class II types were available, the types were taken from metadata supplied by the sample provider, not from assay-based typing. What the authors observed across the whole study: The quantity of clinical and demographic metadata differed by source and by participant and was supplied without curation.

TCRbeta CDR3 regions were amplified from genomic DNA using the immunoSEQ Assay, a bias-controlled multiplex PCR. On the authors' methods: Within the assay, amplification of reference gene primers was used to estimate how many nucleated cells each sample contained. Sequence reads were collapsed and filtered to measure the absolute abundance of every unique TCRbeta CDR3 rearrangement. For each sample, productive Simpson clonality was calculated as the square root of Simpson's diversity index over productive rearrangements. In its TCRdb copy, this immuneACCESS table keeps in-frame sequences only and misses some clones. Where compared with another copy, unresolved V genes explain less than half of these, and the others have no known cause. The V and J calls and clone size were taken over from that table, and D and trimming were inferred from the DNA. Here the sample has around 100,000 clones; around 87% occur a single time. The ten top clones hold roughly 11% of the sample.

The receptor chain draws on TRBV7-9 and TRBJ1-4; 12 of the junction bases match TRBD1. Source material: peripheral blood. The sequence derives from a woman aged 30 to 39 with acute or convalescent COVID-19. The CDR3 amino acid sequence is: CASSPGTGGEKLFF. The DNA reads as follows: TGTGCCAGCAGCCCCGGGACAGGGGGCGAAAAACTGTTTTTT.